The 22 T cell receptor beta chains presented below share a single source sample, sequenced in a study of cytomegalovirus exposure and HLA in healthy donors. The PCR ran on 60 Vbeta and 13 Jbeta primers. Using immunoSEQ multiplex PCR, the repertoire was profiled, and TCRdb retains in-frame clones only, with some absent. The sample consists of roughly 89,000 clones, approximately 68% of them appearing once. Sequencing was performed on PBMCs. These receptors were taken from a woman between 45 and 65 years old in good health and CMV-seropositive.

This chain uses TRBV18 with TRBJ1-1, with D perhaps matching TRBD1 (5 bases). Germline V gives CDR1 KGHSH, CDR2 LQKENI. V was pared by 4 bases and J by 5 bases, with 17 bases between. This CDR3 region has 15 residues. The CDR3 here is CASSLPGRGWTEAFF. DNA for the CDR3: TGTGCCAGCTCACTGCCCGGGCGGGGCTGGACTGAAGCTTTCTTT.

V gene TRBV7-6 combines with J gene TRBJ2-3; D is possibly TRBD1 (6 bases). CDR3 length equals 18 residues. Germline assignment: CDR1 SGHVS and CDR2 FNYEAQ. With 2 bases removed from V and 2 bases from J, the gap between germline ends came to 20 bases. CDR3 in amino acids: CASSLRVVGQGFTDTQYF. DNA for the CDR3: TGTGCCAGCAGCTTAAGGGTCGTCGGGCAGGGGTTCACAGATACGCAGTATTTT. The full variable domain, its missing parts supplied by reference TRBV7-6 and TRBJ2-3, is GAGVSQSPRYKVTKRGQDVALRCDPISGHVSLYWYRQALGQGPEFLTYFNYEAQQDKSGLPNDRFSAERPEGSISTLTIQRTEQRDSAMYRCASSLRVVGQGFTDTQYFGPGTRLTVL.

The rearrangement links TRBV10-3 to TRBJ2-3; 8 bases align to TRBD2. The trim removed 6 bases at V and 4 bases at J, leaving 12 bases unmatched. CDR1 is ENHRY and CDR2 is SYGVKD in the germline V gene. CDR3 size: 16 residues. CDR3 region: CAISASSGGVADTQYF. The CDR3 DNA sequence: TGTGCCATCAGCGCCTCGAGCGGGGGCGTCGCAGATACGCAGTATTTT.

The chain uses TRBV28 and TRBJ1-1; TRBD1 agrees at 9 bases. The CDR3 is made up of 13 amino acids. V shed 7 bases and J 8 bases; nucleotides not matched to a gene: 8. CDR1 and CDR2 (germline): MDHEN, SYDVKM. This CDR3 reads CASNLIQGAEAFF. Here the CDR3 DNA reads TGTGCCAGCAACCTCATACAGGGGGCGGAAGCTTTCTTT. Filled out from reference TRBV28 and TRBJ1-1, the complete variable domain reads DVKVTQSSRYLVKRTGEKVFLECVQDMDHENMFWYRQDPGLGLRLIYFSYDVKMKEKGDIPEGYSVSREKKERFSLILESASTNQTSMYLCASNLIQGAEAFFGQGTRLTVV.

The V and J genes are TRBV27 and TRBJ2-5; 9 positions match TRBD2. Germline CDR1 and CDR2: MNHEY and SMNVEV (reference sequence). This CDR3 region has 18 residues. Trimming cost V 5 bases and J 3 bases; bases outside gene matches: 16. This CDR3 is CASSPLLRASGTEETQYF. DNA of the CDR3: TGTGCCAGCAGTCCCCTCTTGCGGGCTAGCGGGACTGAAGAGACCCAGTACTTC.

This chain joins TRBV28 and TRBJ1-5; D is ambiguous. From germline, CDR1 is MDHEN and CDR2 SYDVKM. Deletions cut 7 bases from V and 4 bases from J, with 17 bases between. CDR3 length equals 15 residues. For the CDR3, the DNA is TGTGCCAGCACCCTCGGGGATTTCCGAAATCAGCCCCAGCATTTT. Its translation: CASTLGDFRNQPQHF.

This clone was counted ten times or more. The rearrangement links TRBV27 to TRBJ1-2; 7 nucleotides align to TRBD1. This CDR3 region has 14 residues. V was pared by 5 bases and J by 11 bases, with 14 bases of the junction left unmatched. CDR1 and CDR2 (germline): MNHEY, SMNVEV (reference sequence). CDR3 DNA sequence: TGTGCCAGCAGTCCCACGGACAGGCTCCTTGGGTACACCTTC. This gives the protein CASSPTDRLLGYTF.

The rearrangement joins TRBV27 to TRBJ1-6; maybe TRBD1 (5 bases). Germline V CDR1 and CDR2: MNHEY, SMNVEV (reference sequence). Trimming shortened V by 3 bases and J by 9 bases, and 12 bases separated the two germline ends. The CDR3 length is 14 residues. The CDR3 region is CASSFGQGTSPLHF. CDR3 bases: TGTGCCAGCAGTTTCGGGCAGGGCACTTCACCCCTCCACTTT.

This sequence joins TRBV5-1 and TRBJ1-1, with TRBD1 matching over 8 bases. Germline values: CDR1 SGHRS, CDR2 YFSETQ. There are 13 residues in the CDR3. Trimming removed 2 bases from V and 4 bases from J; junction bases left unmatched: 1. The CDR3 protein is CASSFTGGTEAFF. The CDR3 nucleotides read TGCGCCAGCAGCTTCACAGGGGGCACTGAAGCTTTCTTT.

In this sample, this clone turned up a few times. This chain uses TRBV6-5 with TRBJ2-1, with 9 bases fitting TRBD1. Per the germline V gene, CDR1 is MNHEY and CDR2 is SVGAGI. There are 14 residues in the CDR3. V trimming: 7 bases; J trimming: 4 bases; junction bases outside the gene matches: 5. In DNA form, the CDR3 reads TGTGCCAGCAAGGGACAGGGTACGTACAATGAGCAGTTCTTC. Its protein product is CASKGQGTYNEQFF.

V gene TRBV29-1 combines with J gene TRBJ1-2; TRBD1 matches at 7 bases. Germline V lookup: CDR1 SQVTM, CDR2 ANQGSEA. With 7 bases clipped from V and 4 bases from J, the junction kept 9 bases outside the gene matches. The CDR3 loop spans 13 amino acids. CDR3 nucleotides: TGCAGCGCTATACAGGGGACAACCTATGGCTACACCTTC. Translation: CSAIQGTTYGYTF.

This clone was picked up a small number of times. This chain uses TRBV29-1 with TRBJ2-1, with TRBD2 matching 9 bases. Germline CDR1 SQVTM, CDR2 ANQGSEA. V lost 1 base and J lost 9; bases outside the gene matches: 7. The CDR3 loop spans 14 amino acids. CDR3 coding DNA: TGCAGCGTTGAAGGGGGCGGGGGGGCAGGTGAGCAGTTCTTC. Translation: CSVEGGGGAGEQFF.

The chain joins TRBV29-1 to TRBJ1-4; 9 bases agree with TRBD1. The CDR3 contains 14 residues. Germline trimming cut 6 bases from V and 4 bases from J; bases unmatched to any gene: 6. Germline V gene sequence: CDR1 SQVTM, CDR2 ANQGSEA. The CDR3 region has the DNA TGCAGCGTCTCTGACAGGGGGGATAATGAAAAACTGTTTTTT. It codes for CSVSDRGDNEKLFF. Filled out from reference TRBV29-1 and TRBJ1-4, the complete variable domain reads SAVISQKPSRDICQRGTSLTIQCQVDSQVTMMFWYRQQPGQSLTLIATANQGSEATYESGFVIDKFPISRPNLTFSTLTVSNMSPEDSSIYLCSVSDRGDNEKLFFGSGTQLSVL.

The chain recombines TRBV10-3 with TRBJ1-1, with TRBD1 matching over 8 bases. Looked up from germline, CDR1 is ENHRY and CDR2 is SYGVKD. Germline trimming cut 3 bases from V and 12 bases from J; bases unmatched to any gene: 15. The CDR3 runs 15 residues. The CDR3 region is CAISESLGQGSQPFF. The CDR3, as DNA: TGTGCCATCAGTGAATCGCTAGGACAGGGAAGTCAACCTTTCTTT.

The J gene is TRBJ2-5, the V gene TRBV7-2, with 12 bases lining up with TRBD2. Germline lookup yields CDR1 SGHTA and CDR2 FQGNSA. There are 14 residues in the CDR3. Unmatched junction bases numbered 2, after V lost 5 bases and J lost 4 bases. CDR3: CASSQGLAGETQYF. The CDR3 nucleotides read TGTGCCAGCAGCCAGGGACTAGCGGGAGAGACCCAGTACTTC.

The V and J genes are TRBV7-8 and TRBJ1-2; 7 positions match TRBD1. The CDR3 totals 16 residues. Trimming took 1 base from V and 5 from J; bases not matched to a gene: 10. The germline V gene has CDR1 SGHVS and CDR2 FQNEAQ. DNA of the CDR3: TGTGCCAGCAGCTTAGACAGGGACAGCGCCCTATATGGCTACACCTTC. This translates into CASSLDRDSALYGYTF.

CDR3 residues: CASSFLPLTTSGGPGELFF. The CDR3 DNA reads as TGTGCCAGCAGCTTCCTCCCACTTACGACTAGCGGGGGGCCCGGGGAGCTGTTTTTT. The chain couples TRBV7-2 to TRBJ2-2, with 13 bases fitting TRBD2. This CDR3 is 19 amino acids long. CDR1 is SGHTA and CDR2 is FQGNSA in the germline V gene. Trimming took 3 bases from V and 6 from J; bases not matched to a gene: 13. The entire variable domain, with the rest obtained from reference TRBV7-2 and TRBJ2-2, is as follows: GAGVSQSPSNKVTEKGKDVELRCDPISGHTALYWYRQSLGQGLEFLIYFQGNSAPDKSGLPSDRFSAERTGGSVSTLTIQRTQQEDSAVYLCASSFLPLTTSGGPGELFFGEGSRLTVL.

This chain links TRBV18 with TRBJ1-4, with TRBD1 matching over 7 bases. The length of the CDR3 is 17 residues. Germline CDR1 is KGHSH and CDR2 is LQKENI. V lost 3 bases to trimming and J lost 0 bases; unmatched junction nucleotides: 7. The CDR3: CASSPTGWSPTNEKLFF. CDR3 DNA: TGTGCCAGCTCACCGACAGGGTGGAGCCCAACTAATGAAAAACTGTTTTTT.

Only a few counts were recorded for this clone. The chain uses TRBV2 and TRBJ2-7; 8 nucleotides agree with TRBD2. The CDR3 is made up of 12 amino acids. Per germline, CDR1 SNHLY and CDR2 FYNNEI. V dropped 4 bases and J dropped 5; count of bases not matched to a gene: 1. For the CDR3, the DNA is TGTGCCAGCAGTGCCGGGGGGGACGAGCAGTACTTC. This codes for CASSAGGDEQYF.

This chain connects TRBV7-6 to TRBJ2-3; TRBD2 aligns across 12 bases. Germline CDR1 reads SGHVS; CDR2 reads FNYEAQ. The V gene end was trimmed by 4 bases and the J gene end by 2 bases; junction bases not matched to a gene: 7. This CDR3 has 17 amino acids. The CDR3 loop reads CASSSSTSGGYTDTQYF. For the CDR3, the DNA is TGTGCCAGCAGCTCCTCGACTAGCGGGGGTTACACAGATACGCAGTATTTT. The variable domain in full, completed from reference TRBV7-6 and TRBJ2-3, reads GAGVSQSPRYKVTKRGQDVALRCDPISGHVSLYWYRQALGQGPEFLTYFNYEAQQDKSGLPNDRFSAERPEGSISTLTIQRTEQRDSAMYRCASSSSTSGGYTDTQYFGPGTRLTVL.

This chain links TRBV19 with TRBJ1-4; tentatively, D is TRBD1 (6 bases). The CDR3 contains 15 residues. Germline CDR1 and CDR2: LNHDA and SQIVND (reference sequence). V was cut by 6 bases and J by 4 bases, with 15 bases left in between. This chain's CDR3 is CASRSLTGGNEKLFF. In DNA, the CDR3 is TGTGCCAGTAGAAGCTTGACAGGCGGTAATGAAAAACTGTTTTTT.

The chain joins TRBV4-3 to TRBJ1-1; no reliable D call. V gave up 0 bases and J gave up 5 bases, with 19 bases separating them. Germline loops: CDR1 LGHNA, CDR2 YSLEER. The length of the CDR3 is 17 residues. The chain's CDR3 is CASSQEDGPLSGTEAFF. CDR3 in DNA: TGCGCCAGCAGCCAAGAAGATGGGCCGCTCTCGGGAACTGAAGCTTTCTTT.